This TCR beta chain was retrieved from a study of blood T cell repertoires in COVID-19. Looking at the study overall: Samples of COVID-19 (acute and convalescent) were obtained from the United States, Italy and Spain. PBMCs, B-cell-depleted T cells, or T cells provided the cDNA or gDNA that made up the material.

This table comes from immunoSEQ multiplex PCR, and its TCRdb copy is limited to in-frame clones, with some not included. This table has about 490,000 clones, roughly 88% appearing once. Looked up from germline, CDR1 is SGHNT and CDR2 is YYREEE (reference sequence). The CDR3 is made up of 16 amino acids. Germline trimming cut 1 base from V and 2 bases from J; bases unmatched to any gene: 6. The chain is built from TRBV5-4 and TRBJ2-7; TRBD1 matches 10 bases. Sequenced: peripheral blood. The source of this sequence is a human donor in a cohort sampled during active COVID-19. As DNA, the CDR3 is TGTGCCAGCAGCTTGATGACAGGGGGCTTTCCCTACGAGCAGTACTTC. This sequence encodes CASSLMTGGFPYEQYF. The full variable domain, with the rest looked up from reference TRBV5-4 and TRBJ2-7, is ETGVTQSPTHLIKTRGQQVTLRCSSQSGHNTVSWYQQALGQGPQFIFQYYREEENGRGNFPPRFSGLQFPNYSSELNVNALELDDSALYLCASSLMTGGFPYEQYFGPGTRLTVT.